Below are 12 T cell receptor beta chains sequenced from a single sample in a study of blood T cells in healthy people across ages. It was with a sample-barcoded 5' primer and a J-beta primer mix that a second PCR of roughly 7 to 11 cycles was run. TCRdb reanalysed the 5' RACE reads using MiXCR and keeps one entry per CDR3 protein. Altogether about 930,000 distinct CDR3 sequences are present, just under 30% being singletons, with the ten largest covering roughly 10%. Another study also made use of these data, one on T cells of mothers and their children.

Material for sequencing was blood. The receptors originated from a woman aged 40 to 49 in good health.

Note on this clonotype: A read error may explain this, as a much larger clone is one base away. V is TRBV6-2 or TRBV6-3 and J is TRBJ2-3; maybe TRBD2 (5 bases). CDR1 is MNHEY, CDR2 SVGEGT, per germline. V gave up 10 bases and J gave up 6 bases, with 17 bases separating them. This CDR3 spans 13 amino acids. CDR3 DNA sequence: TGTGCCACCCAAGAGGAGGCAGGTGATACGCAGTATTTT. This gives the protein CATQEEAGDTQYF.

The table lists this clonotype with a few counts. The genes are TRBV6-2 or TRBV6-3 and TRBJ1-1; D is undetermined. This CDR3 is built from 15 residues. Germline V CDR1 and CDR2: MNHEY, SVGEGT. The V and J ends lost 2 bases and 1 base respectively, with 11 bases between them. The CDR3 DNA reads TGTGCCAGCAGTTACCCCACCCCAAGGAACACTGAAGCTTTCTTT. Its protein product is CASSYPTPRNTEAFF.

The gene calls are TRBV4-1 and TRBJ1-5, with a tentative D call TRBD1 (5 bases). The CDR3 extends over 15 amino acids. Germline loops: CDR1 MGHRA, CDR2 YSYEKL. V gave up 3 bases and J gave up 3 bases, with 12 bases separating them. CDR3 DNA: TGCGCCAGCAGCCAGGGTTGGGGGGACAATCAGCCCCAGCATTTT. Protein sequence: CASSQGWGDNQPQHF.

This clonotype is a singleton in its sample. A read error may account for a junction end that differs from germline. This chain joins TRBV7-2 and TRBJ2-7; D is possibly TRBD1 (6 bases). Germline V gene sequence: CDR1 SGHTA, CDR2 FQGNSA. The CDR3 contains 15 residues. Here the CDR3 DNA reads TGTGTCAGCAGCTTAGCGATGCCAGGGGTTCGGGAGCAGTACTTC. This gives the protein CVSSLAMPGVREQYF.

This clonotype was counted ten times or more. The chain employs TRBV9 and TRBJ1-2; D is undetermined. The germline gives CDR1 SGDLS, CDR2 YYNGEE. This CDR3 has 15 amino acids. V shed 0 bases and J shed 7 bases, with 16 bases lying between them. In DNA form, the CDR3 reads TGTGCCAGCAGCGTAGATCCAGGATCTGAGGTTGGCTACACCTTC. As protein: CASSVDPGSEVGYTF.

The chain has TRBV5-5 and TRBJ1-4, with a tentative D call TRBD1 (5 bases). The CDR3 runs to 14 residues. V lost 3 bases and J lost 5, with 11 bases in between. Germline assignment: CDR1 SGHKS and CDR2 YYEKEE (reference sequence). The CDR3, as DNA: TGTGCCAGCAGCTCCCGGGGGGAGAATGAAAAACTGTTTTTT. This gives the protein CASSSRGENEKLFF.

This clonotype was observed at least ten times. The chain joins TRBV7-2 to TRBJ1-2; TRBD1 might be the D (5 bases). CDR3 size: 13 residues. V was cut by 5 bases and J by 5 bases, with 12 bases left in between. Germline V gene lookup returns CDR1 SGHTA and CDR2 FQGNSA. The CDR3 DNA is TGTGCCAGCAGCGCGCAGGGTCTATATGGCTACACCTTC. Translation gives CASSAQGLYGYTF.

In regard to this clonotype: With only one base between it and a far larger clone, this is likely a read error. V gene TRBV7-2 combines with J gene TRBJ2-7; D remains unclear. Germline CDR1 reads SGHTA; CDR2 reads FQGNSA. The CDR3 is 12 amino acids. V was trimmed by 5 bases and J by 3 bases, leaving 8 bases between them. CDR3: CASSPENYEQYF. DNA of the CDR3: TGTGCCAGCAGCCCCGAGAACTACGAGCAGTACTTC.

This clonotype appeared a few times. The CDR3 spells CATTERQNIQYF. The CDR3 DNA follows: TGTGCCACCACGGAACGGCAAAACATTCAGTACTTC. The chain recombines TRBV25-1 with TRBJ2-5, with D unclear. The J call is in doubt because the DNA end fits TRBJ2-4 better. This CDR3 comprises 12 residues. Germline CDR1 is MGHDK and CDR2 is SYGVNS.

The chain joins TRBV25-1 to TRBJ2-2; TRBD2 is a possible D gene (5 bases). The germline V gene has CDR1 MGHDK and CDR2 SYGVNS. V was clipped by 2 bases and J by 7 bases, with 8 bases between them. There are 13 residues in the CDR3. The CDR3 spells CASSETRSGELFF. CDR3 bases: TGTGCCAGCAGTGAAACTAGGAGCGGGGAGCTGTTTTTT.

This clonotype was seen ten or more times. The rearrangement joins TRBV3-1 to TRBJ2-1; D may match TRBD1 or TRBD2 (5 bases each). Germline V CDR1 and CDR2: LGHDT, YNNKEL (reference sequence). This CDR3 is built from 14 residues. Trimming took 5 bases from V and 2 from J, leaving 10 bases between them. Written as DNA, the CDR3 is TGTGCCAGCAGCGAACGAGGGGCCTACAATGAGCAGTTCTTC. This translates into CASSERGAYNEQFF.

The chain recombines TRBV5-1 with TRBJ2-5, with D tentatively TRBD2 (5 bases). The CDR3 covers 14 residues. Germline lookup yields CDR1 SGHRS and CDR2 YFSETQ. The V end lost 7 bases, the J end lost 1 base, and 14 bases lay between the germline ends. The CDR3 DNA is TGCGCCAGCCGGACGGGGAATCCCCAAGAGACCCAGTACTTC. This codes for CASRTGNPQETQYF.